What follows describes a single T cell receptor (beta chain). The data were obtained in a study of CD8+ T cells in alopecia areata. With 3 bases clipped from V and 8 bases from J, the junction kept 7 bases outside the gene matches. Germline V gives CDR1 SGDLS, CDR2 YYNGEE. CDR3 length: 15 amino acids. Treatment indicated: oral pan-JAK inhibitor, 5-10 mg twice daily. Isolated RNA was reverse transcribed into cDNA used as the sequencing template. This table comes from immunoSEQ multiplex PCR, and its TCRdb copy is limited to in-frame clones, with some not included. The sample lists around 180,000 clones, around 60% occurring once.

This TCR came from a human donor with alopecia areata. This chain connects TRBV9 to TRBJ1-4; TRBD1 matches 10 bases. The source was CD4+ T cells sorted from blood, collected around week 49, from a patient treated with tofacitinib. CDR3 in amino acids: CASSATGGEWEKLFF. The CDR3 coding sequence is TGTGCCAGCAGCGCGACAGGGGGCGAATGGGAAAAACTGTTTTTT.